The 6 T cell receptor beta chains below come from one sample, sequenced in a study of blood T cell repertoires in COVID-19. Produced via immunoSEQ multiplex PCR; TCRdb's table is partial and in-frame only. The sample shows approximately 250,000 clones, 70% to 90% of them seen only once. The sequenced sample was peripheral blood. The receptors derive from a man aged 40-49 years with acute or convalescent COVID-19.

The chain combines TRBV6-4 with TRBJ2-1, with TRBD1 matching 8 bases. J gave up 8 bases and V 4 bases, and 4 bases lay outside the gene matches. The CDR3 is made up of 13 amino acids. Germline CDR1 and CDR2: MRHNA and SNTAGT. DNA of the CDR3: TGTGCCAGCAGTGCCGGACAGGGCTATGAGCAGTTCTTC. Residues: CASSAGQGYEQFF.

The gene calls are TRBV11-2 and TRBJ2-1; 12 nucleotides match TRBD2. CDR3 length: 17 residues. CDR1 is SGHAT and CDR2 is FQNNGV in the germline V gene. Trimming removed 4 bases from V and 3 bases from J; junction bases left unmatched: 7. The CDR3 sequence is CASSSQTSGGYYNEQFF. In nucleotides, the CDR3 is TGTGCCAGCAGCTCCCAGACTAGCGGGGGCTACTACAATGAGCAGTTCTTC.

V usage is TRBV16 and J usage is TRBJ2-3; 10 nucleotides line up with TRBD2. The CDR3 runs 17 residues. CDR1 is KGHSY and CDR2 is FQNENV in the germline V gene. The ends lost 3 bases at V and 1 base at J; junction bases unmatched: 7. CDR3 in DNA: TGTGCCAGCAGCCAGCGAGGGCTAGCGGGGGGCACAGATACGCAGTATTTT. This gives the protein CASSQRGLAGGTDTQYF.

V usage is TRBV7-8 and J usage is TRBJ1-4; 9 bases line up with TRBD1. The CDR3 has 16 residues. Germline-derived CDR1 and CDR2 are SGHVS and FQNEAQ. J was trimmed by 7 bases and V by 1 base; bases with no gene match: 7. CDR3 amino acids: CASSLGPGTGSEKLFF. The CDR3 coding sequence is TGTGCCAGCAGCTTAGGCCCTGGGACAGGGTCTGAAAAACTGTTTTTT. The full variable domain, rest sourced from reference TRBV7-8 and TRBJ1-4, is GAGVSQSPRYKVAKRGQDVALRCDPISGHVSLFWYQQALGQGPEFLTYFQNEAQLDKSGLPSDRFFAERPEGSVSTLKIQRTQQEDSAVYLCASSLGPGTGSEKLFFGSGTQLSVL.

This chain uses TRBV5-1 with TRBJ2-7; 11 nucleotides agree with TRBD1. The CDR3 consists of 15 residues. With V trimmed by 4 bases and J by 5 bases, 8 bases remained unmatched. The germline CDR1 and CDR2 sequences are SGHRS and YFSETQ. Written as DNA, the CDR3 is TGCGCCAGCAGCCTAGCCGGGACAGGGGGGCACGAGCAGTACTTC. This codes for CASSLAGTGGHEQYF.

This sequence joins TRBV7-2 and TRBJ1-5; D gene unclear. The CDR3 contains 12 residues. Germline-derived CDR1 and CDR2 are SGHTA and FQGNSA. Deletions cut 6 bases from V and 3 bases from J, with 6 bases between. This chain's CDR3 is CASSPINQPQHF. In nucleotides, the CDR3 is TGTGCCAGCAGTCCTATCAATCAGCCCCAGCATTTT.